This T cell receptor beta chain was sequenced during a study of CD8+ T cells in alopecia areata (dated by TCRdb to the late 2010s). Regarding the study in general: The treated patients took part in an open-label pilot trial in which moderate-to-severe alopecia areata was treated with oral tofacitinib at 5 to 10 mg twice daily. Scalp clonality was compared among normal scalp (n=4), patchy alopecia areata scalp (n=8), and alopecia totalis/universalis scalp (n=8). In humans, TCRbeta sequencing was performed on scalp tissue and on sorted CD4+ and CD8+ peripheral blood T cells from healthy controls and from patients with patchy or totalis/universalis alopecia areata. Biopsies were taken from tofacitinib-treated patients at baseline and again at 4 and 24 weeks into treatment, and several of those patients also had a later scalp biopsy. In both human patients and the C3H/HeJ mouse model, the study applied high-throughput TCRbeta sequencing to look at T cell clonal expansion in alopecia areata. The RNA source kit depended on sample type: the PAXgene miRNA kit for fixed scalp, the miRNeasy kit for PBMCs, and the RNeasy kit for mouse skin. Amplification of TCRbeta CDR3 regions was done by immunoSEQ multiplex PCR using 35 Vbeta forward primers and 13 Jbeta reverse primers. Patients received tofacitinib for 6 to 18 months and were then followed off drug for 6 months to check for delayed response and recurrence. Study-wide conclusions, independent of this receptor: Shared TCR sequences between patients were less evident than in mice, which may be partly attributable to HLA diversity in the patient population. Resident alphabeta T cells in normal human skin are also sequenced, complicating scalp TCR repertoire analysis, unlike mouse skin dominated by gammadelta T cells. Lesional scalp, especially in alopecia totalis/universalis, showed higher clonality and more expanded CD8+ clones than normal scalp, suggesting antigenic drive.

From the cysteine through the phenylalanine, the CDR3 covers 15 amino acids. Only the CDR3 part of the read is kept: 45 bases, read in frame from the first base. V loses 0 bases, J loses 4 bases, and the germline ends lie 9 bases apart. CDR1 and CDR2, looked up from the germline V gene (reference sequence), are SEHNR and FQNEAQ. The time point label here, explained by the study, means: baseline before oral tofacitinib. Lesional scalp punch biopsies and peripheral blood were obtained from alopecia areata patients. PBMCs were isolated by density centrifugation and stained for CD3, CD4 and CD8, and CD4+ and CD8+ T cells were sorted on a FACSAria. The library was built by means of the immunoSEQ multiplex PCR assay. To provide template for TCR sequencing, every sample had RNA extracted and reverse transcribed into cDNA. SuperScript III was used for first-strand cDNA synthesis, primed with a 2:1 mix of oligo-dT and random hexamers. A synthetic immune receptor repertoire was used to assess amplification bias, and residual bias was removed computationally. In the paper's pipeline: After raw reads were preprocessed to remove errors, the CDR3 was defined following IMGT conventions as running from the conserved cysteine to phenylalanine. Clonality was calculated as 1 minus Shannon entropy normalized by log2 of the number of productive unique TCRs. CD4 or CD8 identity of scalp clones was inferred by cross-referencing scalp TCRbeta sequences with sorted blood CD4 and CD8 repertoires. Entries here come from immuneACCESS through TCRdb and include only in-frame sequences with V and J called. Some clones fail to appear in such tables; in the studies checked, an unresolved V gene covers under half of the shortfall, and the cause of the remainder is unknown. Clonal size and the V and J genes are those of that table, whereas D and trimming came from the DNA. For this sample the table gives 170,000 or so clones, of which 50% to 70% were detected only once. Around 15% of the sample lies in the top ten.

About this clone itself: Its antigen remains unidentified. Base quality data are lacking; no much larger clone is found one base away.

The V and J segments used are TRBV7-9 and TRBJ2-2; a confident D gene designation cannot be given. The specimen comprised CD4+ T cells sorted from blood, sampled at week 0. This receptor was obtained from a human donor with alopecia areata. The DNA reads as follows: TGTGCCAGCAGCTTAGCGGGCAGTGCCACCGGGGAGCTGTTTTTT. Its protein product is CASSLAGSATGELFF.